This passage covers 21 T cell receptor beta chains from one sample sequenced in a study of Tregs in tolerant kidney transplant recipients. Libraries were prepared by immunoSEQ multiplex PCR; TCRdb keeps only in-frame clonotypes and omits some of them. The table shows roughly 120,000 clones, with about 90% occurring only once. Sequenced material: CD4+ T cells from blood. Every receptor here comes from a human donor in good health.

Here the CDR3 reads CASRPGQGVNYGYTF. The CDR3 nucleotides are TGCGCCAGCAGACCCGGACAGGGCGTGAACTATGGCTACACCTTC. The chain is built from TRBV5-1 and TRBJ1-2; TRBD1 agrees at 8 bases. Per the germline V gene, CDR1 is SGHRS and CDR2 is YFSETQ. V dropped 5 bases and J dropped 2; count of bases not matched to a gene: 8. The CDR3 loop spans 15 amino acids. The entire variable domain, with the rest obtained from reference TRBV5-1 and TRBJ1-2, is as follows: KAGVTQTPRYLIKTRGQQVTLSCSPISGHRSVSWYQQTPGQGLQFLFEYFSETQRNKGNFPGRFSGRQFSNSRSEMNVSTLELGDSALYLCASRPGQGVNYGYTFGSGTRLTVV.

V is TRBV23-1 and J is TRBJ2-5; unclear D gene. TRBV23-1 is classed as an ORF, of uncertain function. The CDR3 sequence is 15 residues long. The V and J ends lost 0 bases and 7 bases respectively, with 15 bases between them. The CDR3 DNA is TGCGCCAGCAGTCAATCGGAAAAAATCTTGGGGACCCAGTACTTC. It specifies CASSQSEKILGTQYF.

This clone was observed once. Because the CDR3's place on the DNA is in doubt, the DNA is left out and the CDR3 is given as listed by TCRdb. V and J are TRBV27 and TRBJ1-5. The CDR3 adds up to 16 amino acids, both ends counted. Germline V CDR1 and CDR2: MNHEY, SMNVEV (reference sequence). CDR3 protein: CASSSSHPGSNQPQHF.

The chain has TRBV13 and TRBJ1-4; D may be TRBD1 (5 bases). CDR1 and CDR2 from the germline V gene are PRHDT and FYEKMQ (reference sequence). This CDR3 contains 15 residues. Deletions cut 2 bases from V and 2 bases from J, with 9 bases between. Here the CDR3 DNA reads TGTGCCAGCAGCTTACTGGGGGAGACTAATGAAAAACTGTTTTTT. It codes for CASSLLGETNEKLFF.

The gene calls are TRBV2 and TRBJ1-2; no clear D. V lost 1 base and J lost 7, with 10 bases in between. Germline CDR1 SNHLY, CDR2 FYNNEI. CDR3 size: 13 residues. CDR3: CASSEGPSPGYTF. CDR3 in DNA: TGTGCCAGCAGTGAAGGGCCTTCTCCTGGCTACACCTTC.

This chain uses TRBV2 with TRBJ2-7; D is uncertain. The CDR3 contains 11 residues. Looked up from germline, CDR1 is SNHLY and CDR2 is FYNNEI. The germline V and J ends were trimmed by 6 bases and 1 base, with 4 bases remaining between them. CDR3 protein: CASSTSYEQYF. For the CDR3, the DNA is TGTGCCAGCAGCACTTCCTACGAGCAGTACTTC.

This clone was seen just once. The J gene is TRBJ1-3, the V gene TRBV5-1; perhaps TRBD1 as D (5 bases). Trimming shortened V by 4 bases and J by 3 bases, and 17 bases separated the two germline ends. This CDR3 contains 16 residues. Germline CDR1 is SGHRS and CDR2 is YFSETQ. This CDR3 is CASSLSTGDGGNTIYF. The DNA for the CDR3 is TGCGCCAGCAGCCTATCAACAGGTGATGGTGGAAACACCATATATTTT.

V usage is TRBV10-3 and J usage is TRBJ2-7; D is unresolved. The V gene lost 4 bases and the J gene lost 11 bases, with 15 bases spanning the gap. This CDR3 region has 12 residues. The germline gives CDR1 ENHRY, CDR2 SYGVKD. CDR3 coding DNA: TGTGCCATCAGTGTGACTGGTACCGAAGAGTACTTC. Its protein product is CAISVTGTEEYF.

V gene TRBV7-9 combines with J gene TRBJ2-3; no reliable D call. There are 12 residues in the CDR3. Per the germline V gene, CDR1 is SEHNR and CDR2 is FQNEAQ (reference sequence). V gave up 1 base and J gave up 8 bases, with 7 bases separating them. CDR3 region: CASSLVQSTQYF. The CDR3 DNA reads TGTGCCAGCAGCTTAGTTCAGTCTACGCAGTATTTT.

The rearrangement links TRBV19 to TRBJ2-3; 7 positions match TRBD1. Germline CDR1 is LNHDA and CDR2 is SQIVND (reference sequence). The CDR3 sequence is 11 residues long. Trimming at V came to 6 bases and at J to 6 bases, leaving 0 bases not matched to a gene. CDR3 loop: CASRQGDTQYF. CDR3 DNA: TGTGCCAGTAGACAGGGGGATACGCAGTATTTT.

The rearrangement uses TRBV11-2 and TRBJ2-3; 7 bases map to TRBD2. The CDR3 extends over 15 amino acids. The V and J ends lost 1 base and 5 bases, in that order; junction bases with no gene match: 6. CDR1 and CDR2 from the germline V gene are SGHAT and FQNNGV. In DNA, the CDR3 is TGTGCCAGCAGCTTAGCGGTTGGGAGGGTAGATACGCAGTATTTT. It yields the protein CASSLAVGRVDTQYF. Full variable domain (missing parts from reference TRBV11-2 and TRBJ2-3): EAGVAQSPRYKIIEKRQSVAFWCNPISGHATLYWYQQILGQGPKLLIQFQNNGVVDDSQLPKDRFSAERLKGVDSTLKIQPAKLEDSAVYLCASSLAVGRVDTQYFGPGTRLTVL.

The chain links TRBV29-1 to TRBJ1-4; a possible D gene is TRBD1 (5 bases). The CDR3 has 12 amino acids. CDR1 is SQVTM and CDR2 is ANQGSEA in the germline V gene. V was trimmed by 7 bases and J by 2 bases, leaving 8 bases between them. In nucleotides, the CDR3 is TGCAGCGCCGGGGGGACTAATGAAAAACTGTTTTTT. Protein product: CSAGGTNEKLFF.

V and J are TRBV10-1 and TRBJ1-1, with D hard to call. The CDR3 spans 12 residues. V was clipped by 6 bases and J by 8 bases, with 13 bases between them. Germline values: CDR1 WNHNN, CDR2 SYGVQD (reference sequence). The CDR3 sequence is CASSQPGLEAFF. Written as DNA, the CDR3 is TGCGCCAGCAGCCAACCCGGGCTGGAAGCTTTCTTT.

The CDR3 spells CASSPSIHASGVSYNEQFF. The CDR3 DNA reads TGTGCCAGCTCACCCTCAATTCACGCCTCAGGGGTGTCCTACAATGAGCAGTTCTTC. This chain connects TRBV18 to TRBJ2-1; tentatively, D is TRBD1 (6 bases). V was shortened by 3 bases and J by 1 base, with 22 bases between the two germline ends. CDR3 length equals 19 residues. CDR1 and CDR2 from the germline V gene are KGHSH and LQKENI.

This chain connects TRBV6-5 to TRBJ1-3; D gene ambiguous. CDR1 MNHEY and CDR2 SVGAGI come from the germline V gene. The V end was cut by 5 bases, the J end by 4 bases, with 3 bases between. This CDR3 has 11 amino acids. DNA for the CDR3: TGTGCCAGCAGTGGAGGAAACACCATATATTTT. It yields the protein CASSGGNTIYF.

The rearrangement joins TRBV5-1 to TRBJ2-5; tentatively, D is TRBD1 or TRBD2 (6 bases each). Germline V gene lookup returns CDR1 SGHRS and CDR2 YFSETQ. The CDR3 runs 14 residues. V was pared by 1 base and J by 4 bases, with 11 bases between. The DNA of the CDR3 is TGCGCCAGCAGCTTGTATGGGGGGCGAGAGACCCAGTACTTC. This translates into CASSLYGGRETQYF.

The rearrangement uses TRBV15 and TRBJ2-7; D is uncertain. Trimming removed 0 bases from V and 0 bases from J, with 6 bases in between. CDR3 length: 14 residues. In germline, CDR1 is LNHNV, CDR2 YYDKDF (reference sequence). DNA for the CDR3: TGTGCCACCAGCAGAGATGGGGACTCCTACGAGCAGTACTTC. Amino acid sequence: CATSRDGDSYEQYF. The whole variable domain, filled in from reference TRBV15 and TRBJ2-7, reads DAMVIQNPRYQVTQFGKPVTLSCSQTLNHNVMYWYQQKSSQAPKLLFHYYDKDFNNEADTPDNFQSRRPNTSFCFLDIRSPGLGDTAMYLCATSRDGDSYEQYFGPGTRLTVT.

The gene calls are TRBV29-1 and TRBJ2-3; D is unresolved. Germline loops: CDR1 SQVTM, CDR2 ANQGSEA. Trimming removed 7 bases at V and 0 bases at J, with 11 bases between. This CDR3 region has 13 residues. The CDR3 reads CSADFSSTDTQYF. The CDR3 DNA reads TGCAGCGCCGATTTCTCTAGCACAGATACGCAGTATTTT.

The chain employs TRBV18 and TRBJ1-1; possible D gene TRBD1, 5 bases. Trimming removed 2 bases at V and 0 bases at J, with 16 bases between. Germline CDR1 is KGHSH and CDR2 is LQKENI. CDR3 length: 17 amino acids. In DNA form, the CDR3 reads TGTGCCAGCTCACCAGCAGCAGGACGGGGGATGAACACTGAAGCTTTCTTT. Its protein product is CASSPAAGRGMNTEAFF.

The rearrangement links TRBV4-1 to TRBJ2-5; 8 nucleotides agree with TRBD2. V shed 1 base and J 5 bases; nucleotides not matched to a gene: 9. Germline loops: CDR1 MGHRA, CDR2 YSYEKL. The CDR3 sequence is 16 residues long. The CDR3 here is CASSQGSGGLGETQYF. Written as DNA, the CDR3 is TGCGCCAGCAGCCAAGGCTCGGGGGGGCTAGGGGAGACCCAGTACTTC.

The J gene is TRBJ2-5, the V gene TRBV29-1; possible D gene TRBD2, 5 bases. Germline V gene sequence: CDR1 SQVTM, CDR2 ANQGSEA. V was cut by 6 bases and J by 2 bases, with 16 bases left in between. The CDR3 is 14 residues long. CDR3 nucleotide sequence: TGCAGCGTGGGGTTACCGGGATCACAAGAGACCCAGTACTTC. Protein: CSVGLPGSQETQYF.